Below, 28 T cell receptor beta chains from the same sample are listed, as sequenced in a study of response to subunit inactivated influenza vaccine. TCRdb redid the calling of the RT-PCR reads with MiXCR, one entry per CDR3 protein. The data hold approximately 700,000 distinct CDR3 sequences, with 15% to 19% observed a single time. The sequences come from PBMCs from blood, collected roughly 12 days after vaccination. These receptors all stem from a man aged 50 to 59 who received an inactivated influenza vaccine.

This clonotype was recorded many times. V gene TRBV7-8 combines with J gene TRBJ2-5; perhaps TRBD2 as D (6 bases). In germline, CDR1 is SGHVS, CDR2 FQNEAQ. CDR3 size: 13 residues. V shed 4 bases and J shed 3 bases, with 9 bases lying between them. Here the CDR3 DNA reads TGTGCCAGCAGCTCGGGACTCGAAGAGACCCAGTACTTC. Amino acid sequence: CASSSGLEETQYF. Filled out from reference TRBV7-8 and TRBJ2-5, the complete variable domain reads GAGVSQSPRYKVAKRGQDVALRCDPISGHVSLFWYQQALGQGPEFLTYFQNEAQLDKSGLPSDRFFAERPEGSVSTLKIQRTQQEDSAVYLCASSSGLEETQYFGPGTRLLVL.

The chain is built from TRBV12-3 or TRBV12-4 and TRBJ2-7, with 10 bases aligning to TRBD2. J lost 3 bases, V lost 3 bases, and 8 bases had no gene match. The CDR3 is 16 residues long. The CDR3 sequence is CASSFLAGGPFYEQYF. For the CDR3, the DNA is TGTGCCAGCAGTTTTTTAGCGGGGGGCCCCTTCTACGAGCAGTACTTC.

This clonotype was observed a few times. This chain uses TRBV7-2 with TRBJ1-3, with D possibly being TRBD1 (5 bases). Trimming took off 4 bases at V and 2 bases at J, with 15 bases between the two ends. The CDR3 extends over 16 amino acids. Germline V CDR1 and CDR2: SGHTA, FQGNSA. CDR3 loop: CASSSIPGRAGNTIYF. DNA for the CDR3: TGTGCCAGCAGCTCGATTCCGGGCAGGGCTGGAAACACCATATATTTT.

This clonotype showed up just a few times. The gene calls are TRBV7-8 and TRBJ2-2; D possibly corresponds to TRBD2 (5 bases). V was cut by 4 bases and J by 7 bases, with 10 bases left in between. In germline, CDR1 is SGHVS, CDR2 FQNEAQ. The CDR3 extends over 13 amino acids. The DNA for the CDR3 is TGTGCCAGCAGCTCGCTAGCATACGGGGAGCTGTTTTTT. Translating it yields CASSSLAYGELFF.

In its sample, this clonotype was seen many times. V and J are TRBV29-1 and TRBJ2-7, with 10 bases matching TRBD1. This CDR3 is built from 14 residues. Germline trimming cut 3 bases from V and 1 base from J; bases unmatched to any gene: 3. Germline V lookup: CDR1 SQVTM, CDR2 ANQGSEA. For the CDR3, the DNA is TGCAGCGTTGAGGGGACAGGGGATTCCTACGAGCAGTACTTC. Its translation: CSVEGTGDSYEQYF.

There are a few counts of this clonotype. V usage is TRBV24-1 and J usage is TRBJ1-5; D may be TRBD1 (5 bases). Germline CDR1 KGHDR, CDR2 SFDVKD. This CDR3 comprises 14 residues. The germline V and J ends were trimmed by 4 bases and 5 bases, with 11 bases remaining between them. The CDR3 loop is CATSDSGNHQPQHF. CDR3 nucleotide sequence: TGTGCCACCAGTGACTCAGGGAATCATCAGCCCCAGCATTTT.

This clonotype was seen more than once but under ten times. The CDR3 DNA reads as TGTGCCAGCAGCCAAGATCTAGGGGTCTACTACAATGAGCAGTTCTTC. This gives the protein CASSQDLGVYYNEQFF. J is TRBJ2-1 and V is TRBV3-1, with a possible D match to TRBD1 (5 bases). The V gene lost 0 bases and the J gene lost 3 bases, with 12 bases spanning the gap. Germline V lookup: CDR1 LGHDT, CDR2 YNNKEL (reference sequence). CDR3 length: 16 residues.

This clonotype was seen at least ten times. The CDR3 here is CASRPGTGGETQYF. The CDR3 nucleotides are TGTGCCAGCAGACCAGGGACAGGGGGAGAGACCCAGTACTTC. The chain couples TRBV2 to TRBJ2-5; TRBD1 agrees at 11 bases. The CDR3 sequence is 14 residues long. Per the germline V gene, CDR1 is SNHLY and CDR2 is FYNNEI. Unmatched junction bases numbered 4, after V lost 6 bases and J lost 4 bases.

A remark on this clonotype: Mismatch with germline at one junction end may stem from a read error. The V and J genes are TRBV3-1 and TRBJ2-1; unclear D gene. Germline V gene lookup returns CDR1 LGHDT and CDR2 YNNKEL (reference sequence). The CDR3 extends over 12 amino acids. This chain's CDR3 is CASSEDMNEQFF. The DNA for the CDR3 is TGTGCCAGCAGCGAAGACATGAATGAGCAGTTCTTC.

On this clonotype itself: A read error is possible here, since a much larger clone lies one base away. The rearrangement links TRBV6-1 to TRBJ2-7; weak D call: TRBD2 (9 bases). Germline CDR1 and CDR2: MNHNS and SASEGT. The CDR3 is 15 residues long. Trimming shortened V by 5 bases and J by 9 bases, and 23 bases separated the two germline ends. The DNA of the CDR3 is TGTGCCAGCAGTCCTTCTAGCGGGACAGGTAACGGGCAGTACTTC. Its translation is CASSPSSGTGNGQYF.

This clonotype was counted between two and nine times. The rearrangement links TRBV24-1 to TRBJ2-3, with unresolved D. The germline CDR1 and CDR2 sequences are KGHDR and SFDVKD. This CDR3 has 13 residues. V lost 6 bases and J 2 bases, leaving 8 bases between the germline ends. The CDR3 loop is CATSIGPTDTQYF. In DNA, the CDR3 is TGTGCCACCAGTATCGGTCCCACAGATACGCAGTATTTT.

As regards this clonotype: A read error may explain this, as a much larger clone is one base away. The chain carries TRBV12-3 or TRBV12-4 and TRBJ2-2; tentatively, D is TRBD2 (6 bases). The CDR3 is made up of 13 amino acids. Trimming took 6 bases from V and 8 from J, leaving 13 bases between them. This CDR3 is CASRPWTMGELFF. CDR3 nucleotide sequence: TGTGCCAGCAGACCCTGGACTATGGGGGAGCTGTTTTTT.

This clonotype was found a few times. V usage is TRBV20-1 and J usage is TRBJ2-3, with D perhaps matching TRBD1 or TRBD2 (5 bases each). This CDR3 has 14 amino acids. Trimming pared 7 bases from V and 6 bases from J, leaving 20 bases between. The germline gives CDR1 DFQATT, CDR2 SNEGSKA (reference sequence). The chain's CDR3 is CSGRIWGNMDTQYF. The CDR3 DNA follows: TGCAGTGGCCGCATTTGGGGGAATATGGATACGCAGTATTTT.

The chain uses TRBV20-1 and TRBJ2-7; weak D call: TRBD2 (5 bases). In germline, CDR1 is DFQATT, CDR2 SNEGSKA (reference sequence). The V end lost 5 bases, the J end lost 0 bases, and 17 bases lay between the germline ends. CDR3 length equals 15 residues. CDR3 in DNA: TGCAGTGCTCGCCGGACTGGTCCCATCTCCTACGAGCAGTACTTC. Translated: CSARRTGPISYEQYF.

This clonotype was detected only a few times. The chain couples TRBV20-1 to TRBJ2-1; D possibly corresponds to TRBD2 (6 bases). V lost 1 base and J lost 3, with 13 bases in between. The CDR3 is 15 amino acids. Germline CDR1 DFQATT, CDR2 SNEGSKA (reference sequence). This chain's CDR3 is CSARGVGTDYNEQFF. CDR3 DNA sequence: TGCAGTGCTAGAGGGGTTGGGACTGACTACAATGAGCAGTTCTTC.

The sample holds many counts of this clonotype. The CDR3 region has the DNA TGCAGTGCTAGAGATTTTAAGATCGGATCCCAAAAACTGTTTTTT. Residues: CSARDFKIGSQKLFF. V usage is TRBV20-1 and J usage is TRBJ1-4; D is unclear. The CDR3 length is 15 residues. V lost 0 bases and J 9 bases, leaving 17 bases between the germline ends. CDR1 and CDR2 (germline): DFQATT, SNEGSKA (reference sequence).

Many counts were recorded for this clonotype. This chain connects TRBV7-2 to TRBJ2-3, with TRBD2 identical over 8 bases. The CDR3 sequence is 15 residues long. The junction had 8 bases not matched to a gene; V was cut back by 5 bases and J by 4 bases. CDR1 and CDR2 from the germline V gene are SGHTA and FQGNSA. CDR3 DNA sequence: TGTGCCAGCAGCCGTAGCGGGGTGTCTGCAGATACGCAGTATTTT. Protein sequence: CASSRSGVSADTQYF.

The rearrangement uses TRBV5-5 and TRBJ2-1; TRBD2 aligns across 12 bases. Germline V gene data show CDR1 as SGHKS and CDR2 as YYEKEE (reference sequence). V lost 4 bases, J lost 0 bases, and 8 bases stayed unmatched. The CDR3 spans 18 residues. This chain's CDR3 is CASSGRTSGASSYNEQFF. The CDR3 bases are TGTGCCAGCAGCGGACGGACTAGCGGGGCCAGCTCCTACAATGAGCAGTTCTTC.

In this sample, this clonotype turned up many times. The J gene is TRBJ2-7, the V gene TRBV5-5, with D possibly called TRBD1 or TRBD2 (5 bases each). The CDR3 contains 15 residues. Per germline, CDR1 SGHKS and CDR2 YYEKEE (reference sequence). V gave up 0 bases and J gave up 6 bases, with 16 bases separating them. The CDR3 coding sequence is TGTGCCAGCAGCTTGGAGGGGACGGAGGCTAGCGAGCAGTACTTC. It specifies CASSLEGTEASEQYF.

This clonotype has only a few counts. This rearrangement joins TRBV4-1 to TRBJ2-4, with 9 bases aligning to TRBD1. With 5 bases clipped from V and 5 bases from J, the junction kept 4 bases outside the gene matches. Looked up from germline, CDR1 is MGHRA and CDR2 is YSYEKL. The CDR3 totals 14 residues. The CDR3 region has the DNA TGCGCCAGCAGCACGGGACAGGGAGAAAACATTCAGTACTTC. It is translated as CASSTGQGENIQYF.

The genes are TRBV4-1 and TRBJ1-2, with 9 positions matching TRBD1. V dropped 3 bases and J dropped 2; count of bases not matched to a gene: 4. The CDR3 is 15 residues long. Germline CDR1 reads MGHRA; CDR2 reads YSYEKL. The CDR3 reads CASSQAGTGNYGYTF. CDR3 sequence (DNA): TGCGCCAGCAGCCAGGCCGGGACAGGGAACTATGGCTACACCTTC.

This clonotype was seen only a few times. The rearrangement uses TRBV20-1 and TRBJ2-5; TRBD2 aligns across 9 bases. V lost 3 bases and J lost 6; bases outside the gene matches: 11. Germline-derived CDR1 and CDR2 are DFQATT and SNEGSKA (reference sequence). The CDR3 has 15 residues. CDR3 DNA sequence: TGCAGTGCTAGCCATAGCGGGGGCGGTAGGAAGACCCAGTACTTC. Its translation: CSASHSGGGRKTQYF.

The J gene is TRBJ2-6, the V gene TRBV18; D call uncertain. The CDR3 totals 14 residues. Germline V gene sequence: CDR1 KGHSH, CDR2 LQKENI. V lost 3 bases to trimming and J lost 0 bases, with 3 bases between them. The CDR3 is CASSPISGANVLTF. DNA for the CDR3: TGTGCCAGCTCACCGATCTCTGGGGCCAACGTCCTGACTTTC.

The chain uses TRBV12-3 or TRBV12-4 and TRBJ2-7; 8 bases are shared with TRBD2. V lost 8 bases to trimming and J lost 7 bases; unmatched junction nucleotides: 13. The CDR3 consists of 14 residues. CDR3 residues: CASGPGAGVGEQYF. CDR3 nucleotides: TGTGCCAGCGGCCCCGGAGCGGGAGTGGGGGAGCAGTACTTC.

The chain is built from TRBV4-2 and TRBJ1-4; tentative D call: TRBD1 (6 bases). The germline CDR1 and CDR2 sequences are LGHNA and YNFKEQ. The CDR3 is 15 residues long. V lost 0 bases and J 3 bases, leaving 8 bases between the germline ends. The CDR3 region is CASSQDWTANEKLFF. For the CDR3, the DNA is TGTGCCAGCAGCCAAGATTGGACAGCTAATGAAAAACTGTTTTTT.

The V gene is TRBV5-1, the J gene TRBJ2-1; perhaps TRBD2 as D (5 bases). V lost 4 bases and J 2 bases, leaving 16 bases between the germline ends. The CDR3 length is 16 residues. CDR1 is SGHRS, CDR2 YFSETQ, per germline. The CDR3 region has the DNA TGCGCCAGCAGCCAAACCGGCAACGGGGCCTACAATGAGCAGTTCTTC. It encodes CASSQTGNGAYNEQFF.

This clonotype was observed many times. The chain is built from TRBV7-8 and TRBJ2-2; 15 positions match TRBD2. Germline values: CDR1 SGHVS, CDR2 FQNEAQ. The junction had 10 bases not matched to a gene; V was cut back by 5 bases and J by 3 bases. This CDR3 spans 19 amino acids. In nucleotides, the CDR3 is TGTGCCAGCAGCACGCACGGACTAGCGGGAGGGCGGGACACCGGGGAGCTGTTTTTT. Translation gives CASSTHGLAGGRDTGELFF. The variable domain in full, completed from reference TRBV7-8 and TRBJ2-2, reads GAGVSQSPRYKVAKRGQDVALRCDPISGHVSLFWYQQALGQGPEFLTYFQNEAQLDKSGLPSDRFFAERPEGSVSTLKIQRTQQEDSAVYLCASSTHGLAGGRDTGELFFGEGSRLTVL.

The chain uses TRBV15 and TRBJ2-3; D call uncertain. Germline V gene lookup returns CDR1 LNHNV and CDR2 YYDKDF (reference sequence). The CDR3 totals 14 residues. V was trimmed by 0 bases and J by 4 bases, leaving 8 bases between them. The CDR3 nucleotides read TGTGCCACCAGCAGAGATCAAGCTGCAGATACGCAGTATTTT. Translated, it gives CATSRDQAADTQYF.